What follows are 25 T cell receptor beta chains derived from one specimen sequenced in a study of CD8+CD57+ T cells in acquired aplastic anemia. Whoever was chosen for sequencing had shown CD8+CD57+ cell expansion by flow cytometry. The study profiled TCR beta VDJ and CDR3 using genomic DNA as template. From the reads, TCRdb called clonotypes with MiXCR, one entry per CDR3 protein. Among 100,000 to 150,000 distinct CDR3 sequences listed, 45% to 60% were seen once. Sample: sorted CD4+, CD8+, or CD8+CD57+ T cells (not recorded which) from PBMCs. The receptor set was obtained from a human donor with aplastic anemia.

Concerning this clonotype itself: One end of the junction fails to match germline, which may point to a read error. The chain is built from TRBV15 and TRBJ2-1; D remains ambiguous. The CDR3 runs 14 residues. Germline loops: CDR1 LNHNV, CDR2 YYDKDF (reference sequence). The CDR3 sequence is CATSRDRVPTLRVF. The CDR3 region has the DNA TGTGCCACCAGCAGAGATCGGGTTCCCACGCTTAGGGTCTTC.

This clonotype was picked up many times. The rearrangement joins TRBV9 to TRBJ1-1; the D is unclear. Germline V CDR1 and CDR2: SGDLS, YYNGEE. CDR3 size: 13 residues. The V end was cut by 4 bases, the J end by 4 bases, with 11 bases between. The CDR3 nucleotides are TGTGCCAGCAGCCCCCAGATGAGCACTGAAGCTTTCTTT. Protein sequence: CASSPQMSTEAFF.

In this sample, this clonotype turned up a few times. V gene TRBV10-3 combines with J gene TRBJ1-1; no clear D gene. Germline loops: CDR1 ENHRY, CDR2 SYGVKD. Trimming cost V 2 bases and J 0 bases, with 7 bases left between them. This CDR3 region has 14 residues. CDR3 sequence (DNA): TGTGCCATCAGTGAGGGGATATTGAACACTGAAGCTTTCTTT. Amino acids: CAISEGILNTEAFF.

The CDR3 here is CASSLGVAGETQYF. In DNA form, the CDR3 reads TGCGCCAGCAGCTTGGGAGTAGCAGGAGAGACCCAGTACTTC. The chain recombines TRBV5-1 with TRBJ2-5; D call uncertain. V dropped 0 bases and J dropped 4 bases, with 10 bases sitting between them. Germline V gene lookup returns CDR1 SGHRS and CDR2 YFSETQ. This CDR3 comprises 14 residues.

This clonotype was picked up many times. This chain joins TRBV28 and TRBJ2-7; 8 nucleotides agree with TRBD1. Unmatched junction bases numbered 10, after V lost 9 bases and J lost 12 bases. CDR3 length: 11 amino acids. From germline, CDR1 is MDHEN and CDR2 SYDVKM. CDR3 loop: CASPLGDRWYF. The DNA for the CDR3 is TGTGCCAGTCCCCTCGGGGACAGGTGGTACTTC.

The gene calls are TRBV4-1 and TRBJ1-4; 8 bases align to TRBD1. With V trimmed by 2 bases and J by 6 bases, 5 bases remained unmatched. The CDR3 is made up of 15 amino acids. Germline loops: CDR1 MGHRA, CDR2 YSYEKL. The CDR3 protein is CASSQPGQGYEKLFF. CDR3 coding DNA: TGCGCCAGCAGCCAACCCGGACAGGGATATGAAAAACTGTTTTTT.

This CDR3 is CASSLKYEKLFF. DNA for the CDR3: TGTGCCAGCAGCTTAAAGTATGAAAAACTGTTTTTT. The rearrangement joins TRBV7-8 to TRBJ1-4; D is uncertain. V lost 2 bases and J 6 bases, leaving 4 bases between the germline ends. Germline V gene sequence: CDR1 SGHVS, CDR2 FQNEAQ. The CDR3 runs 12 residues.

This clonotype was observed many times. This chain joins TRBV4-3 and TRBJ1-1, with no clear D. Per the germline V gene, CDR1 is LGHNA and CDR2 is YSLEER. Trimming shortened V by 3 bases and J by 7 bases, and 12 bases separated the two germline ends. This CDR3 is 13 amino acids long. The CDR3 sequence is CASSQGIADEAFF. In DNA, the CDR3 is TGCGCCAGCAGCCAGGGAATCGCAGATGAAGCTTTCTTT.

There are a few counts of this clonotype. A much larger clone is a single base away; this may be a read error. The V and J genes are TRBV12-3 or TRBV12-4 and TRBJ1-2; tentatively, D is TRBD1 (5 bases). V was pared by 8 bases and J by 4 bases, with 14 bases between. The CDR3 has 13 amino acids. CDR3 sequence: CASGWGELYGYTF. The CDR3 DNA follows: TGTGCCAGCGGTTGGGGGGAGCTCTATGGCTACACCTTC.

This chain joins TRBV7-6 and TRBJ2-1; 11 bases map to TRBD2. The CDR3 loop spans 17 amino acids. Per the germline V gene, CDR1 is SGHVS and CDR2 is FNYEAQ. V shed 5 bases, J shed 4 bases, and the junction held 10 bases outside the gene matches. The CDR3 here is CASSTKASGGIYNEQFF. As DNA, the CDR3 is TGTGCCAGCAGCACCAAGGCTAGCGGGGGGATTTACAATGAGCAGTTCTTC.

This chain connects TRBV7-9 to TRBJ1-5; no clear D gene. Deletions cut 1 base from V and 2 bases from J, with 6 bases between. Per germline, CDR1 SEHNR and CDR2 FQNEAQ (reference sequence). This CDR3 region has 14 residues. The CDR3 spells CASSLGAGNQPQHF. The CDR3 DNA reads TGTGCCAGCAGCTTAGGGGCGGGCAATCAGCCCCAGCATTTT. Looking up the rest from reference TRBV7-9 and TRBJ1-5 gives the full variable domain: DTGVSQNPRHKITKRGQNVTFRCDPISEHNRLYWYRQTLGQGPEFLTYFQNEAQLEKSRLLSDRFSAERPKGSFSTLEIQRTEQGDSAMYLCASSLGAGNQPQHFGDGTRLSIL.

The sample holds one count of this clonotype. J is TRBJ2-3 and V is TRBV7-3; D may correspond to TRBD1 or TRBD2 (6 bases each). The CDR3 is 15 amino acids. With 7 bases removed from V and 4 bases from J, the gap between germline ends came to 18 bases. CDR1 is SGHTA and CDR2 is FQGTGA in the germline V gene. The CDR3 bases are TGTGCCAGCACGATAAGGGGGGCGCTTTCAGATACGCAGTATTTT. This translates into CASTIRGALSDTQYF.

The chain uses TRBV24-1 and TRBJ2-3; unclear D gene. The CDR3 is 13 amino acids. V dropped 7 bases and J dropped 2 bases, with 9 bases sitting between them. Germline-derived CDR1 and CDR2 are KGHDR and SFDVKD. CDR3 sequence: CATSRAYTDTQYF. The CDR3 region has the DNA TGTGCCACCAGCCGGGCCTACACAGATACGCAGTATTTT.

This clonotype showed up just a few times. The CDR3: CASSPSSGGSYEQYF. CDR3 in DNA: TGTGCCAGTAGCCCCTCTAGCGGGGGTTCCTACGAGCAGTACTTC. This rearrangement joins TRBV19 to TRBJ2-7; 10 bases are shared with TRBD2. This CDR3 region has 15 residues. J gave up 1 base and V 6 bases, and 6 bases lay outside the gene matches. The V gene's germline CDR1 is LNHDA and CDR2 SQIVND (reference sequence).

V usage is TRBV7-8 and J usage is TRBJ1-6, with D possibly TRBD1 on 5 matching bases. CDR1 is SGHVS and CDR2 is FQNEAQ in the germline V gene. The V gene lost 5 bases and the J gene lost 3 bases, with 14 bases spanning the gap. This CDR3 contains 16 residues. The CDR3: CASSQRDLGYNSPLHF. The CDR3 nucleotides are TGTGCCAGCAGCCAAAGGGACCTGGGCTATAATTCACCCCTCCACTTT. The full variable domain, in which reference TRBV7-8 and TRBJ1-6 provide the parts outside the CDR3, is GAGVSQSPRYKVAKRGQDVALRCDPISGHVSLFWYQQALGQGPEFLTYFQNEAQLDKSGLPSDRFFAERPEGSVSTLKIQRTQQEDSAVYLCASSQRDLGYNSPLHFGNGTRLTVT.

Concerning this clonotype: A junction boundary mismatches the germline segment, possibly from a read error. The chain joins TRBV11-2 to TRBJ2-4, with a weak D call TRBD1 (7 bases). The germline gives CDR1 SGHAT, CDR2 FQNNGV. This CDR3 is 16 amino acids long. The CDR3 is CASSLLGGGVQNFQYF. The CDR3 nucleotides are TGTGCCAGCAGCTTATTAGGAGGGGGCGTGCAAAACTTTCAGTACTTC.

CDR3 loop: CASSSQQGYEQYF. CDR3 nucleotide sequence: TGTGCCAGCAGCTCCCAACAGGGCTACGAGCAGTACTTC. The rearrangement links TRBV7-3 to TRBJ2-7; maybe TRBD1 (6 bases). The CDR3 covers 13 residues. V gave up 4 bases and J gave up 3 bases, with 10 bases separating them. The V gene's germline CDR1 is SGHTA and CDR2 FQGTGA.

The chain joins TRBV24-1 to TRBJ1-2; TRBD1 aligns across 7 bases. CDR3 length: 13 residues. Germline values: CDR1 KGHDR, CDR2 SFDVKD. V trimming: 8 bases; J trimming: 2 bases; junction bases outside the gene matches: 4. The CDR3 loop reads CATMAGGNYGYTF. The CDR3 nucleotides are TGTGCCACCATGGCAGGGGGAAACTATGGCTACACCTTC.

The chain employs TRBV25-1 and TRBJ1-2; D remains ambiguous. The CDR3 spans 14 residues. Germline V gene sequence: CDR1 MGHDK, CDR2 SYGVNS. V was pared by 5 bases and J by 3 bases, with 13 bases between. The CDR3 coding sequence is TGTGCCAGCAGTACAGCCTCGGGGTACTATGGCTACACCTTC. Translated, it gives CASSTASGYYGYTF.

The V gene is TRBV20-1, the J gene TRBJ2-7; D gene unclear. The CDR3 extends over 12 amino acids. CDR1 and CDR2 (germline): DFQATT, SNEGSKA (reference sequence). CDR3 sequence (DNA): TGCAGCGCCATCAAACCGGGCCACGAGCAGTACTTC. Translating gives CSAIKPGHEQYF.

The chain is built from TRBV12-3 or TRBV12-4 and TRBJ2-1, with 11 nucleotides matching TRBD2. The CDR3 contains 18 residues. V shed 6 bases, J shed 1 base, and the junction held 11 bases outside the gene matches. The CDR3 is CASRILAGDLRSYNEQFF. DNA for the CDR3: TGTGCCAGCAGGATACTAGCGGGAGACCTGCGGTCCTACAATGAGCAGTTCTTC.

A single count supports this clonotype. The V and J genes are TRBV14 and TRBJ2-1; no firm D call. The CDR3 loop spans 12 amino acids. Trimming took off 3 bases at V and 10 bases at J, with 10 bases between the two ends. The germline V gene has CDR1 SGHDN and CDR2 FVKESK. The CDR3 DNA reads TGTGCCAGCAGCCACTACCCAATCGAGCAGTTCTTC. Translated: CASSHYPIEQFF. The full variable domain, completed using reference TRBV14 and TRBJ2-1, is EAGVTQFPSHSVIEKGQTVTLRCDPISGHDNLYWYRRVMGKEIKFLLHFVKESKQDESGMPNNRFLAERTGGTYSTLKVQPAELEDSGVYFCASSHYPIEQFFGPGTRLTVL.

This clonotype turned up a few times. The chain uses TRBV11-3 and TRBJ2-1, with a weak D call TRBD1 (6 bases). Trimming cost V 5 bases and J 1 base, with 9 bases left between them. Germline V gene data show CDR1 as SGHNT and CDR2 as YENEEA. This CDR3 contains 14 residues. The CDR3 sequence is CASSPGVSYNEQFF. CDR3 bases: TGTGCCAGCAGCCCAGGGGTATCCTACAATGAGCAGTTCTTC.

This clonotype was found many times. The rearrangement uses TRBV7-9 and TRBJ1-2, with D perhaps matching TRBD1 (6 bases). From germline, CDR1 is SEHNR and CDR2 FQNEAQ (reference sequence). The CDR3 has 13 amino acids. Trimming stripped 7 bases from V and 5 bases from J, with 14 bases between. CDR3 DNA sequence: TGTGCCAGCACCCGACAGGAACGTTATGGCTACACCTTC. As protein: CASTRQERYGYTF.

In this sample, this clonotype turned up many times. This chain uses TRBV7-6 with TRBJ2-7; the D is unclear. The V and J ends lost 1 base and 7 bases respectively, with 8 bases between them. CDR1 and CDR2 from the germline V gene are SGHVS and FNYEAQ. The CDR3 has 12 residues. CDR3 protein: CASSLGVGEQYF. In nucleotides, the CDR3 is TGTGCCAGCAGCTTAGGGGTGGGAGAGCAGTACTTC.